The 8 T cell receptor beta chains in this list originate from one sample, sequenced in a study of blood T cell repertoires in COVID-19 (dated by TCRdb to 2019 to 2021). Libraries were made using the immunoSEQ multiplex PCR assay. TCRdb retrieved this table from immuneACCESS and kept in-frame rearrangements only. Not all clones are present; in checked studies, unresolved V genes account for under half, and no reason is known for the remainder. In all, the sample holds roughly 190,000 clones, and more than 80% of those were seen once. The ten largest clones add up to roughly 7.7% of the sample. The specimen sequenced was peripheral blood. These receptors were collected from a woman aged 60-75 years with acute or convalescent COVID-19.

The chain has TRBV4-2 and TRBJ1-5, with 8 bases lining up with TRBD1. Germline V gene lookup returns CDR1 LGHNA and CDR2 YNFKEQ. The CDR3 is 17 residues long. Germline trimming cut 0 bases from V and 6 bases from J; bases unmatched to any gene: 10. The CDR3 DNA reads TGTGCCAGCAGCCAAGATCGGACAGGGACAAGCGCTCAGCCCCAGCATTTT. Translation: CASSQDRTGTSAQPQHF.

This clone has a single count. V and J are TRBV27 and TRBJ1-2; no definite D call. The germline V and J ends were trimmed by 5 bases and 1 base, with 5 bases remaining between them. Germline V gene data show CDR1 as MNHEY and CDR2 as SMNVEV (reference sequence). The CDR3 covers 12 residues. In nucleotides, the CDR3 is TGTGCCAGCAGTCTCCTTAACTATGGCTACACCTTC. Translated, it gives CASSLLNYGYTF.

This rearrangement joins TRBV29-1 to TRBJ2-6, with 7 bases fitting TRBD2. The junction had 8 bases not matched to a gene; V was cut back by 6 bases and J by 3 bases. This CDR3 has 15 residues. CDR1 and CDR2 from the germline V gene are SQVTM and ANQGSEA. The CDR3, as DNA: TGCAGCGTGGGGGAGGGGCAATTTGGGGCCAACGTCCTGACTTTC. Its protein product is CSVGEGQFGANVLTF.

The J gene is TRBJ1-4, the V gene TRBV5-6, with 7 bases identical to TRBD1. The germline gives CDR1 SGHDT, CDR2 YYEEEE. The CDR3 length is 15 residues. The J segment lost 5 bases and the V segment lost 0 bases, leaving 4 bases of the junction unmatched. CDR3 sequence: CASSLVKGANEKLFF. The CDR3 nucleotides read TGTGCCAGCAGCTTGGTCAAGGGGGCGAATGAAAAACTGTTTTTT.

The rearrangement uses TRBV7-3 and TRBJ2-5; 15 nucleotides align to TRBD2. Trimming removed 5 bases from V and 5 bases from J; junction bases left unmatched: 6. The CDR3 extends over 16 amino acids. Germline loops: CDR1 SGHTA, CDR2 FQGTGA. In DNA, the CDR3 is TGTGCCAGCAGCCTCGGGACTAGCGGGAGGAGGGAGACCCAGTACTTC. Its protein product is CASSLGTSGRRETQYF.

The chain employs TRBV2 and TRBJ1-2; no clear D gene. This CDR3 region has 14 residues. Germline CDR1 SNHLY, CDR2 FYNNEI. Trimming took off 0 bases at V and 4 bases at J, with 9 bases between the two ends. CDR3 residues: CASSEAGVLYGYTF. The CDR3 region has the DNA TGTGCCAGCAGTGAAGCGGGCGTTCTCTATGGCTACACCTTC.

The rearrangement uses TRBV19 and TRBJ1-5; 7 nucleotides align to TRBD1. This CDR3 is 15 amino acids long. CDR1 is LNHDA and CDR2 is SQIVND in the germline V gene (reference sequence). J lost 4 bases, V lost 7 bases, and 10 bases had no gene match. CDR3 in amino acids: CASTIIDRVNQPQHF. In DNA form, the CDR3 reads TGTGCCAGTACAATCATCGACAGGGTGAATCAGCCCCAGCATTTT.

The chain combines TRBV5-4 with TRBJ2-5, with 14 positions matching TRBD2. There are 14 residues in the CDR3. J gave up 4 bases and V 7 bases, and 3 bases lay outside the gene matches. The germline CDR1 and CDR2 sequences are SGHNT and YYREEE (reference sequence). CDR3 sequence (DNA): TGTGCCAGCGGGACTAGCGGGAGTTTAGAGACCCAGTACTTC. Residues: CASGTSGSLETQYF.